This TCR beta chain was obtained from a study of response to subunit inactivated influenza vaccine (dated by TCRdb to the late 2010s). About the investigation overall: Deep quantitative T cell receptor repertoire profiling was used in the study to track responses to a trivalent subunit inactivated influenza vaccine. The research as a whole found: The authors suggested that each seasonal influenza vaccination may recruit only a limited number of new T cells.

From the cysteine up to the phenylalanine, the CDR3 has a length of 16 residues. Left in the record is the CDR3 DNA by itself, 48 bases read in frame from the first base. Trimming leaves V shorter by 0 bases and J shorter by 3 bases, with the junction holding 5 bases beyond the gene matches. The germline V gene yields SGDLS for CDR1 and YYNGEE for CDR2. The library relied on RT-PCR. The instrument was an Illumina HiSeq 2500. TCRdb trimmed the raw reads at Q25, called clones with MiXCR and kept productive beta chains. Rows with one shared CDR3 protein collapse into an entry with the most common genes and DNA. The sample contains more than 400,000 distinct CDR3 sequences, roughly 9.8% of them found a single time. Approximately 12% of the sample is held by the ten biggest clonotypes. The time point label corresponds to: 40 to 45 days after influenza vaccine administration. This clonotype has more than one count but fewer than ten. Its antigen remains unidentified. Base qualities are not recorded, but no much larger clone differs from it by a single base.

The TCR sequence derives from a man in his fifties who received an inactivated influenza vaccine. Donor details come from another sample of the same person, matched by shared clones. The chain links TRBV9 with TRBJ2-5, with 10 central nucleotides matching TRBD2. The input for sequencing was PBMCs from blood, taken more than 35 days after vaccination. The CDR3 is CASSVGSTSGKETQYF. The sequence in DNA is TGTGCCAGCAGCGTAGGGTCAACTAGCGGGAAAGAGACCCAGTACTTC.